The entry that follows covers one T cell receptor beta chain sequence. The data were obtained in a study of control samples from healthy donors and cancer patients. Assay: immunoSEQ multiplex PCR; the TCRdb copy retains only in-frame clones and omits some. The sample has under 300,000 clones, more than 65% seen once. This CDR3 is 15 amino acids long. This clonotype originated in a woman aged 55-70 years with lung cancer. The chain carries TRBV12-2 and TRBJ2-7; the listed D gene, TRBD1, was not tested against the DNA. TRBV12-2 is termed a pseudogene. The sequenced sample was PBMCs. CDR3 sequence (DNA): TGTGCAAGTCGCCCGAGGGGGCGCGAAGGGAGCGAGCAGTACTTC. Amino acid sequence: CASRPRGREGSEQYF.